Each of the 27 T cell receptor beta chains below was sequenced from the same sample in a study of blood T cell repertoires in COVID-19 (dated by TCRdb to 2018 to 2020). The library came from the immunoSEQ multiplex PCR assay. TCRdb's version of the immuneACCESS table is confined to in-frame rearrangements and falls short of the full clone set. An unresolved V gene accounts for under half of the shortfall where checked; the remainder is of unknown origin. The sample has some 76,000 clones on record, 80% to 90% of them singletons. The biggest ten clones account for 15% to 20% of the sample. The sequenced material came from peripheral blood. The receptors here all came from a woman aged 60 to 75 with acute or convalescent COVID-19.

This rearrangement joins TRBV7-2 to TRBJ2-5; TRBD2 aligns across 16 bases. This CDR3 spans 18 amino acids. Germline CDR1 is SGHTA and CDR2 is FQGNSA. After removal of 4 bases from V and 5 bases from J, the junction contained 10 bases not matched to a gene. Written as DNA, the CDR3 is TGTGCCAGCAGCTCTAGCGGGACTAGCGGGGGGGCCCGGGAGACCCAGTACTTC. As protein: CASSSSGTSGGARETQYF.

This clone has more than one count but fewer than ten. Other DNA sequences in this specimen translate into the identical CDR3. V usage is TRBV24-1 and J usage is TRBJ1-1, with 7 bases fitting TRBD1. CDR3 length equals 14 residues. CDR1 is KGHDR, CDR2 SFDVKD, per germline. Trimming took 8 bases from V and 1 from J; bases not matched to a gene: 6. Written as DNA, the CDR3 is TGTGCCACCAAGACCGGGACAGAGAACACTGAAGCTTTCTTT. It encodes CATKTGTENTEAFF.

The rearrangement links TRBV5-6 to TRBJ1-4; 8 bases match TRBD1. V lost 4 bases and J lost 13; bases outside the gene matches: 9. CDR3 length equals 13 residues. CDR1 and CDR2 from the germline V gene are SGHDT and YYEEEE. CDR3 residues: CASSRAGGQGLFF. The CDR3 coding sequence is TGTGCCAGCAGCCGGGCAGGGGGCCAAGGACTGTTTTTT.

CDR3 in amino acids: CASSLGQGIGYEQYV. In DNA form, the CDR3 reads TGTGCCAGCAGCCTTGGACAGGGAATAGGTTACGAGCAGTACGTC. The chain uses TRBV5-6 and TRBJ2-7; 8 bases are a match to TRBD1. The V gene's germline CDR1 is SGHDT and CDR2 YYEEEE. V lost 4 bases, J lost 4 bases, and 10 bases stayed unmatched. The CDR3 spans 15 residues.

The genes are TRBV7-2 and TRBJ2-3, with 7 bases lining up with TRBD2. The CDR3 length is 15 residues. The junction had 3 bases not matched to a gene; V was cut back by 1 base and J by 2 bases. Germline CDR1 SGHTA, CDR2 FQGNSA. CDR3 in DNA: TGTGCCAGCAGCTTAGGGGGGAGGGTCACAGATACGCAGTATTTT. Translated, it gives CASSLGGRVTDTQYF.

The sample holds one count of this clone. This chain connects TRBV6-2 or TRBV6-3 to TRBJ1-5; possibly TRBD1 for D (6 bases). The germline V gene has CDR1 MNHEY and CDR2 SVGEGT. CDR3 length: 14 residues. The ends were cut back, 6 bases at V and 0 bases at J, with 9 bases in the middle. The CDR3 DNA sequence: TGTGCCAGCAGCCAACAGGGTAGCAATCAGCCCCAGCATTTT. It specifies CASSQQGSNQPQHF.

A single count supports this clone. The rearrangement joins TRBV2 to TRBJ1-4, with D unclear. V lost 7 bases to trimming and J lost 4 bases, with 10 bases between them. Germline V gene sequence: CDR1 SNHLY, CDR2 FYNNEI. The CDR3 is made up of 13 amino acids. The CDR3 coding sequence is TGTGCCAGCACCCGGACTAATAATGAAAAACTGTTTTTT. Residues: CASTRTNNEKLFF.

The table lists this clone with a count of one. The genes are TRBV5-4 and TRBJ2-2; the D gene is possibly TRBD1 (5 bases). V shed 0 bases and J shed 4 bases, with 16 bases lying between them. The CDR3 extends over 17 amino acids. CDR1 and CDR2 (germline): SGHNT, YYREEE (reference sequence). The CDR3, as DNA: TGTGCCAGCAGCTTGGACCCCCCAGGGTCGCGCACCGGGGAGCTGTTTTTT. It is translated as CASSLDPPGSRTGELFF.

V and J are TRBV7-2 and TRBJ1-5, with 10 bases that match TRBD1. The CDR3 contains 15 residues. Germline V lookup: CDR1 SGHTA, CDR2 FQGNSA. Losses at the gene ends were 5 bases for V and 7 bases for J; bases not matched to a gene: 8. The CDR3 DNA reads as TGTGCCAGCAGCATGGGACAGGGGTTTAGGCAGCCCCAGCATTTT. This translates into CASSMGQGFRQPQHF.

The chain carries TRBV29-1 and TRBJ2-3; D perhaps matches TRBD1 (7 bases). V dropped 8 bases and J dropped 2 bases, with 23 bases sitting between them. CDR3 length: 16 amino acids. Germline V gene lookup returns CDR1 SQVTM and CDR2 ANQGSEA. The CDR3 DNA is TGCAGCTCCACCCTGGGGGGACAGCGATACACAGATACGCAGTATTTT. Amino acid sequence: CSSTLGGQRYTDTQYF.

V and J are TRBV5-1 and TRBJ2-3, with TRBD1 identical over 8 bases. The CDR3 runs to 15 residues. CDR1 SGHRS and CDR2 YFSETQ come from the germline V gene. Trimming at V came to 5 bases and at J to 0 bases, leaving 5 bases not matched to a gene. CDR3 DNA sequence: TGCGCCAGCAGGGAGACAGGGGATAGCACAGATACGCAGTATTTT. It yields the protein CASRETGDSTDTQYF.

The chain joins TRBV28 to TRBJ1-4, with D hard to call. V lost 5 bases and J lost 3, with 13 bases in between. The CDR3 length is 15 residues. Germline CDR1 reads MDHEN; CDR2 reads SYDVKM. The CDR3 sequence is CASSPLIVPNEKLFF. In DNA, the CDR3 is TGTGCCAGCAGTCCGCTCATAGTACCTAATGAAAAACTGTTTTTT.

The CDR3 DNA is TGTGCCAGCAGCTTAATTTCGGCCAGGGGAGGGTCCGAGCAGTACTTC. Protein product: CASSLISARGGSEQYF. The chain links TRBV11-2 to TRBJ2-7; possible D gene TRBD2, 7 bases. The ends were cut back, 2 bases at V and 6 bases at J, with 20 bases in the middle. The CDR3 runs 16 residues. CDR1 and CDR2 (germline): SGHAT, FQNNGV.

The chain has TRBV19 and TRBJ2-2; a weak D match, TRBD1 (5 bases). V shed 6 bases and J shed 3 bases, with 11 bases lying between them. Germline loops: CDR1 LNHDA, CDR2 SQIVND (reference sequence). There are 14 residues in the CDR3. CDR3 sequence reads: CASRSGPYTGELFF. The CDR3 bases are TGTGCCAGTAGGTCAGGGCCCTACACCGGGGAGCTGTTTTTT.

This sequence joins TRBV2 and TRBJ2-1, with TRBD1 matching 8 bases. The germline V gene has CDR1 SNHLY and CDR2 FYNNEI. The CDR3 contains 15 residues. V was clipped by 5 bases and J by 0 bases; unmatched bases: 3. The DNA for the CDR3 is TGTGCCAGCAGTTTCGGACAGGGCTCCTACAATGAGCAGTTCTTC. Residues: CASSFGQGSYNEQFF.

The chain couples TRBV19 to TRBJ2-7; possible D gene TRBD2, 5 bases. Germline V CDR1 and CDR2: LNHDA, SQIVND (reference sequence). The CDR3 extends over 15 amino acids. The ends were cut back, 3 bases at V and 0 bases at J, with 12 bases in the middle. The CDR3 loop reads CASSITGSYSYEQYF. The CDR3 nucleotides are TGTGCCAGTAGTATTACGGGGAGTTACTCCTACGAGCAGTACTTC.

This clone was recorded at least ten times. The sample holds other DNA sequences that translate to the same CDR3. The J gene is TRBJ1-5, the V gene TRBV28; unclear D gene. With 4 bases removed from V and 4 bases from J, the gap between germline ends came to 8 bases. This CDR3 has 13 residues. CDR1 and CDR2 (germline): MDHEN, SYDVKM. The CDR3 DNA is TGTGCCAGCAGTTCCGGAGGGAATCAGCCCCAGCATTTT. Its translation: CASSSGGNQPQHF.

The chain has TRBV6-5 and TRBJ1-2, with D possibly matching TRBD1 (5 bases). The CDR3 has 15 residues. Looked up from germline, CDR1 is MNHEY and CDR2 is SVGAGI. V was pared by 0 bases and J by 6 bases, with 14 bases between. The DNA for the CDR3 is TGTGCCAGCAGTTACTCGATTATCAGGGCGGATGGCTACACCTTC. Translating it yields CASSYSIIRADGYTF.

This clone was observed a handful of times. The V call is TRBV5-4, the J call TRBJ1-4, with 8 positions matching TRBD1. Germline V gene lookup returns CDR1 SGHNT and CDR2 YYREEE (reference sequence). The CDR3 consists of 16 residues. V shed 2 bases, J shed 7 bases, and the junction held 10 bases outside the gene matches. As DNA, the CDR3 is TGTGCCAGCAGCTTTAAGAAGCAGGGGGCAGGTGAAAAACTGTTTTTT. This gives the protein CASSFKKQGAGEKLFF.

J is TRBJ1-1 and V is TRBV4-3, with D unresolved. CDR3 length: 15 amino acids. V lost 0 bases, J lost 3 bases, and 11 bases lay in between. Germline V gene data show CDR1 as LGHNA and CDR2 as YSLEER. The CDR3 bases are TGCGCCAGCAGCCAAGATGGCCCTTACCACACTGAAGCTTTCTTT. It codes for CASSQDGPYHTEAFF.

With respect to this clone: At one boundary the junction diverges from the germline segment, which might be a read error. The chain combines TRBV30 with TRBJ1-1; D unclear. The CDR3 totals 14 residues. Germline assignment: CDR1 GTSNPN and CDR2 SVGIG (reference sequence). The CDR3 here is CACSEVTGNTEAFF. In DNA, the CDR3 is TGTGCCTGCAGTGAAGTTACTGGTAACACTGAAGCTTTCTTT.

The chain links TRBV18 to TRBJ1-3, with 7 bases lining up with TRBD1. The CDR3 is made up of 16 amino acids. Per germline, CDR1 KGHSH and CDR2 LQKENI. V lost 3 bases, J lost 0 bases, and 5 bases stayed unmatched. For the CDR3, the DNA is TGTGCCAGCTCACCCGGGACAGCCAACTCTGGAAACACCATATATTTT. The encoded protein is CASSPGTANSGNTIYF.

The chain recombines TRBV7-2 with TRBJ2-3, with D perhaps TRBD2 (7 bases). This CDR3 is 15 amino acids long. V shed 5 bases and J shed 3 bases, with 15 bases lying between them. Per the germline V gene, CDR1 is SGHTA and CDR2 is FQGNSA. The CDR3 DNA is TGTGCCAGCAGCATGGGGGGGGCCCAGACAGATACGCAGTATTTT. It translates to CASSMGGAQTDTQYF.

This chain links TRBV3-1 (or the pseudogene TRBV3-2) with TRBJ1-2, with a possible D match to TRBD1 (5 bases). Germline V gene data show CDR1 as LGHDT and CDR2 as YNNKEL (reference sequence). CDR3 size: 14 residues. The V end lost 1 base, the J end lost 1 base, and 7 bases lay between the germline ends. The CDR3 sequence: CASSQAGGNYGYTF. For the CDR3, the DNA is TGTGCCAGCAGCCAAGCGGGGGGTAACTATGGCTACACCTTC.

This clone was counted between two and nine times. CDR3 nucleotides: TGTGCCTGGAGGACAGGGATGAACACTGAAGCTTTCTTT. Translated: CAWRTGMNTEAFF. The chain links TRBV30 to TRBJ1-1, with 7 bases lining up with TRBD1. The junction had 1 base not matched to a gene; V was cut back by 3 bases and J by 0 bases. Germline V CDR1 and CDR2: GTSNPN, SVGIG (reference sequence). The CDR3 is 13 amino acids.

The chain recombines TRBV25-1 with TRBJ2-3, with TRBD1 matching over 8 bases. The trim removed 3 bases at V and 2 bases at J, leaving 13 bases unmatched. Germline V gene data show CDR1 as MGHDK and CDR2 as SYGVNS. This CDR3 contains 18 residues. CDR3 in DNA: TGTGCCAGCAGTGAGGGGACAGGCCGATGGGTGTTCACAGATACGCAGTATTTT. Amino acids: CASSEGTGRWVFTDTQYF.

This CDR3 reads CASSRLAGGSQFF. For the CDR3, the DNA is TGTGCCAGCAGCCGACTAGCGGGGGGGTCGCAGTTCTTC. V gene TRBV6-4 combines with J gene TRBJ2-1; 14 nucleotides align to TRBD2. J lost 12 bases, V lost 6 bases, and 4 bases had no gene match. Germline V gene sequence: CDR1 MRHNA, CDR2 SNTAGT. This CDR3 is 13 amino acids long.